This TCR beta chain was recorded in a study of cytomegalovirus exposure and HLA in healthy donors. Use of 60 Vbeta and 13 Jbeta primers characterized the PCR. TCRdb's table, derived via immunoSEQ multiplex PCR, lists solely in-frame clones and lacks some. The sample consists of some 240,000 clones, around 90% of them appearing once. This CDR3 comprises 11 residues. CDR1 is ENHRY and CDR2 is SYGVKD in the germline V gene. V was pared by 4 bases and J by 8 bases, with 8 bases between. The sequenced material came from PBMCs. This chain uses TRBV10-3 with TRBJ1-1; D might be TRBD1 (6 bases). This TCR was recovered from a girl aged 2-9 years in good health and CMV-seronegative. The CDR3 DNA sequence: TGTGCCATCAGTGTGGGACAAGAAGCTTTCTTT. Translation: CAISVGQEAFF.